A selection of T cell receptor beta chains follows, all from one sample in a study of T cell repertoires in cytomegalovirus infection. MiXCR, applied by TCRdb to the reads, yields one record per CDR3 protein. The data hold approximately 70,000 distinct CDR3 sequences, with around 3.8% observed a single time. Sequencing input: PBMCs. The source of these receptors is a human donor in good health (CMV status not recorded). Some clones in this sample may be carry-over from other donors' samples. Each CDR3 is given with its conserved first and last residue.

>TRBV7-2|TRBJ2-5
CASSLVPGETQYF
>TRBV7-7|TRBJ2-5
CASSPQRGDQETQYF
>TRBV7-2|TRBJ2-2
CASSRDRNTGELFF
>TRBV13|TRBJ2-1
CASSSPGLAGYEQFF
>TRBV4-1|TRBJ1-5
CASSQETGRGNQPQHF
>TRBV7-2|TRBJ1-6
CASSPGTGLIGSPLHF
>TRBV6-2/TRBV6-3|TRBJ2-1
CASSLIAGVSGNEQFF
>TRBV7-2|TRBJ1-4
CASSSTGRSGVNEKLFF
>TRBV7-9|TRBJ2-2
CASSLTWDGTGELFF
>TRBV11-2|TRBJ1-2
CASSQDRYYGYTF
>TRBV6-6|TRBJ2-7
CASSYSPGYVSEQYF
>TRBV5-5|TRBJ2-1
CASSSRLAGVNEQFF
>TRBV7-2|TRBJ1-2
CASSLAFGYTF
>TRBV12-3/TRBV12-4|TRBJ1-4
CASSLSGATNEKLFF
>TRBV19|TRBJ1-5
CASRTGRGQGNQPQHF
>TRBV11-1|TRBJ2-3
CASSYRPGLSTDTQYF
>TRBV7-2|TRBJ2-6
CASSLDGDTSGANVLTF
>TRBV7-2|TRBJ1-5
CASSLVASQPQHF
>TRBV7-2|TRBJ2-2
CASSWGQANGELFF
>TRBV7-2|TRBJ1-3
CASSLEMARGNTIYF
>TRBV4-1|TRBJ2-1
CASSQSQWELSNEQFF
>TRBV11-2|TRBJ2-7
CASSQTTGPHEQYF
>TRBV7-2|TRBJ1-2
CASSLEGNNYGYTF
>TRBV12-3/TRBV12-4|TRBJ2-7
CASSSQSYEQYF
>TRBV19|TRBJ2-7
CASSISRTYEQYF
>TRBV9|TRBJ2-5
CASSVAGTAPQETQYF
>TRBV7-2|TRBJ2-7
CASSRTGTGLYEQYF
>TRBV5-1|TRBJ2-1
CASSLVDYNEQFF
>TRBV30|TRBJ1-4
CAWSPSRATNEKLFF
>TRBV7-2|TRBJ1-2
CASSADRGIYGYTF
>TRBV7-2|TRBJ2-3
CASSRGDTQYF
>TRBV7-8|TRBJ2-5
CASSFGDIQETQYF
>TRBV19|TRBJ2-1
CASSIMIGPYNEQFF
>TRBV7-8|TRBJ2-3
CASSPLGGYTDTQYF
>TRBV12-3/TRBV12-4|TRBJ1-5
CASSMDEGPQHF
>TRBV6-8|TRBJ2-3
CASRTATTDTQYF